This T cell receptor (beta chain) was retrieved from a study of Graves' ophthalmopathy and Graves' hyperthyroidism. Certain patients were not enrolled. These were patients with other autoimmune diseases, uncontrolled infections, pregnancy or lactation. Isolation of PBMCs was performed using 9.5 to 10 ml of fresh peripheral blood. Ten or more counts support this clonotype. Its matching antigen is unknown. Looked up from germline, CDR1 is DFQATT and CDR2 is SNEGSKA (reference sequence). The CDR3 is 16 amino acids. Trimming took 3 bases from V and 4 from J, leaving 21 bases between them. Amplification of the TCR beta CDR3 regions used RNA transcripts (as template). First-round RT-PCR used HTBI primers; second-round multiplex PCR followed. MiXCR was run by TCRdb on the multiplex PCR reads, yielding one entry per CDR3 protein. The repertoire consists of about 390,000 distinct CDR3 sequences, with 15% occurring once and the leading ten covering approximately 7%.

Study findings and constraints: Appearing in blood as well were most expanded thyroid clonotypes above 0.001 frequency.

The source material was peripheral blood. The source is a woman under 30 with stable Graves' hyperthyroidism. This chain uses TRBV20-1 with TRBJ1-1; a possible D gene is TRBD1 (6 bases). CDR3 region: CSASGGLSGAPTEAFF. The CDR3 DNA sequence: TGCAGTGCTAGCGGGGGACTTTCAGGGGCGCCCACTGAAGCTTTCTTT.